These T cell receptor beta chains were read from a single sample in a study of blood T cell repertoires in COVID-19. Using immunoSEQ multiplex PCR, the repertoire was profiled, and TCRdb retains in-frame clones only, with some absent. The sample includes over 60,000 clones, 80% to 90% of them seen just once. The sample was peripheral blood. These receptors originate from a man aged 35 to 55 with acute or convalescent COVID-19. Each CDR3 is given with its conserved first and last residue. D genes are given only for firm matches. The listing skips clone size in some rows; elsewhere it reads once, few, many or a size class.

abundance	v_gene	j_gene	d_gene	CDR3nt	CDR3aa
.	TRBV5-4	TRBJ2-7	.	TGTGCCAGCAGCTTCTTGGGGGCCTCCGCGGACGAGCAGTACTTC	CASSFLGASADEQYF
.	TRBV9	TRBJ2-2	.	TGTGCCAGCAGCGTAGCGGACACCGGGGAGCTGTTTTTT	CASSVADTGELFF
few	TRBV11-3	TRBJ1-6	.	TGTGCCAGCAGCTTAGGAGGGTTCGGTAATTCACCCCTCCACTTT	CASSLGGFGNSPLHF
.	TRBV7-8	TRBJ1-6	.	TGTGCCAGCAGCCCCTTCGGGAGCTCCTATAATTCACCCCTCCACTTT	CASSPFGSSYNSPLHF
once	TRBV4-1	TRBJ2-3	TRBD2	TGCGCCAGCAGCCAAGATAGGAATCCTTCGGGGGGAGCCACAGATACGCAGTATTTT	CASSQDRNPSGGATDTQYF
.	TRBV30	TRBJ2-7	.	TGTGCCTGGAGAATCAGGGGTAGTCGGTACGAGCAGTACTTC	CAWRIRGSRYEQYF
.	TRBV18	TRBJ1-1	TRBD1	TGTGCCAGCTCACCTGTAGGACAGGGAAATGGTGAAGCTTTCTTT	CASSPVGQGNGEAFF
.	TRBV11-2	TRBJ2-7	TRBD1	TGTGCCAGCAGCTACAGCCTCCGGGACAGAAGCTCCTACGAGCAGTACTTC	CASSYSLRDRSSYEQYF
once	TRBV28	TRBJ1-4	TRBD1	TGTGCCAGCAGTCTGACAGGGGAGGGAGAAAAACTGTTTTTT	CASSLTGEGEKLFF
.	TRBV6-5	TRBJ2-7	.	TGTGCCAGCAGAGAGGGTACCAATGTCTACGAGCAGTACTTC	CASREGTNVYEQYF
.	TRBV12-5	TRBJ2-5	TRBD1	TGTGCTAGTGGTTTGGTACTGGGGGCAGGGGGAACTTGGGAGACCCAGTACTTC	CASGLVLGAGGTWETQYF
.	TRBV27	TRBJ1-6	.	TGTGCCAGCAGTTTGTGGGGAGGAAGCTCCTATAATTCACCCCTCCACTTT	CASSLWGGSSYNSPLHF
once	TRBV5-4	TRBJ1-1	TRBD1	TGTGCCAGCAGCTTGACAGGGGGCACTGAAGCTTTCTTT	CASSLTGGTEAFF
.	TRBV6-1	TRBJ2-7	TRBD1	TGTGCCAGCAGTGGACAGGGTATCTACGAGCAGTACTTC	CASSGQGIYEQYF
.	TRBV11-3	TRBJ2-5	TRBD1	TGTGCCAGCAGGTTCAACGTCGGACAGGGACAAGAGACCCAGTACTTC	CASRFNVGQGQETQYF
.	TRBV29-1	TRBJ1-5	TRBD1	TGCAGCGTTCAAGGGACAGGGTTGAATCAGCCCCAGCATTTT	CSVQGTGLNQPQHF
.	TRBV2	TRBJ2-3	TRBD2	TGTGCCAGCAGTGTAGCGGGGGGGCCTGGATCGGCAGATACGCAGTATTTT	CASSVAGGPGSADTQYF
.	TRBV7-2	TRBJ2-5	.	TGTGCCAGCGGGGGCGCCTTTAGGGAGACCCAGTACTTC	CASGGAFRETQYF
once	TRBV18	TRBJ1-2	TRBD1	TGTGCCAGCTCACCGCAGGGGGACTATGGCTACACCTTC	CASSPQGDYGYTF
.	TRBV5-6	TRBJ1-6	.	TGTGCCAGCAGCTTTGCGGCAGGGTCAGGGTCACCCCTCCACTTT	CASSFAAGSGSPLHF
.	TRBV2	TRBJ1-5	.	TGTGCCAGCAGCGAGGGGGGGGGCAATCAGCCCCAGCATTTT	CASSEGGGNQPQHF
.	TRBV9	TRBJ2-1	.	TGTGCCAGCAGCCTTACGCCTGGACTAGGGGGGTTAGAATACAATGAGCAGTTCTTC	CASSLTPGLGGLEYNEQFF
.	TRBV4-1	TRBJ1-1	TRBD1	TGCGCCAGCAGCCAGGGGGGACAGTCACGGAACACTGAAGCTTTCTTT	CASSQGGQSRNTEAFF
.	TRBV4-1	TRBJ2-5	.	TGCGCCAGCAGCCCAGGACTCCAAGAGACCCAGTACTTC	CASSPGLQETQYF
.	TRBV1	TRBJ1-5	.	TGCACCAGCAGCCGTAGGGGGACAGAAAACCATAGCAATCAGCCCCAGCATTTT	CTSSRRGTENHSNQPQHF
.	TRBV7-9	TRBJ1-5	.	TGTGCCAGCAGCCTTGCCGGGGATCAGCCCCAGCATTTT	CASSLAGDQPQHF
.	TRBV6-5	TRBJ1-6	.	TGTGCCAGCATCGCCGAGCGGGGGGCTGGTTCACCCCTCCACTTT	CASIAERGAGSPLHF
.	TRBV6-2/TRBV6-3	TRBJ2-5	.	TGTGCCAGCAGCGTTGGACATTCAGAGAAAGAGACCCAGTACTTC	CASSVGHSEKETQYF
.	TRBV24-1	TRBJ2-3	.	TGTGCCACCAGTGATTTATCTCTGGATACGCAGTATTTT	CATSDLSLDTQYF
few	TRBV2	TRBJ1-1	.	TGTGCCAGCAGTGAAAACGGGGGAGGTACTGAAGCTTTCTTT	CASSENGGGTEAFF
few	TRBV5-4	TRBJ2-7	TRBD1	TGTGCCAGCAGGGACAGGGCTTCCTACGAGCAGTACTTC	CASRDRASYEQYF
.	TRBV11-3	TRBJ2-3	TRBD1	TGTGCCAGCAGCGTACAGGGGGCGGATACGCAGTATTTT	CASSVQGADTQYF
once	TRBV24-1	TRBJ2-3	.	TGTGCCACCAGTGATACGCGGGGTATGGGCGCTGGCGGGCATACGCAGTATTTT	CATSDTRGMGAGGHTQYF
once	TRBV4-1	TRBJ1-3	.	TGCGCCAGCAGCCAAGATCCCCACAGGCTCTCTGGAAACACCATATATTTT	CASSQDPHRLSGNTIYF
once	TRBV5-1	TRBJ2-5	TRBD1	TGCGCCAGCAGCACCCCGACAGGGGGTAAAGAGACCCAGTACTTC	CASSTPTGGKETQYF
.	TRBV18	TRBJ2-3	.	TGTGCCAGCTCACCAGGAAGGAGCGCAGATACGCAGTATTTT	CASSPGRSADTQYF
few	TRBV13	TRBJ2-1	.	TGTGCCAGCAGCCCTACAGGGCGAACTGGGTACAATGAGCAGTTCTTC	CASSPTGRTGYNEQFF
.	TRBV11-2	TRBJ2-5	.	TGTGCCAGCAGCTTGACAGGGACTGGAGGGACCCAGTACTTC	CASSLTGTGGTQYF
.	TRBV6-5	TRBJ2-1	TRBD1	TGTGCCAGCAGCGGACAGGGACCATGGGAGCAGTTCTTC	CASSGQGPWEQFF
.	TRBV11-2	TRBJ1-3	.	TGTGCCAGCAGCCCGAGGGGAAACACCATATATTTT	CASSPRGNTIYF
.	TRBV30	TRBJ2-7	TRBD2	TGTGCCTGGAGCGACGGGACTCGGGGGGCCTACGAGCAGTACTTC	CAWSDGTRGAYEQYF
.	TRBV18	TRBJ1-6	.	TGTGCCAGCTCACCACCCGGAGGATACAGTAATTCACCCCTCCACTTT	CASSPPGGYSNSPLHF
.	TRBV5-4	TRBJ1-4	.	TGTGCCAGCAGCTCCGCAGTCGAAACTAATGAAAAACTGTTTTTT	CASSSAVETNEKLFF
.	TRBV5-1	TRBJ1-2	TRBD1	TGCGCCAGCAGCCCCGGACAGGAATATGGCTACACCTTC	CASSPGQEYGYTF
.	TRBV19	TRBJ2-1	TRBD2	TGTGCCAGTAAAAAAACCATAGCGGGGGAGTACAATGAGCAGTTCTTC	CASKKTIAGEYNEQFF